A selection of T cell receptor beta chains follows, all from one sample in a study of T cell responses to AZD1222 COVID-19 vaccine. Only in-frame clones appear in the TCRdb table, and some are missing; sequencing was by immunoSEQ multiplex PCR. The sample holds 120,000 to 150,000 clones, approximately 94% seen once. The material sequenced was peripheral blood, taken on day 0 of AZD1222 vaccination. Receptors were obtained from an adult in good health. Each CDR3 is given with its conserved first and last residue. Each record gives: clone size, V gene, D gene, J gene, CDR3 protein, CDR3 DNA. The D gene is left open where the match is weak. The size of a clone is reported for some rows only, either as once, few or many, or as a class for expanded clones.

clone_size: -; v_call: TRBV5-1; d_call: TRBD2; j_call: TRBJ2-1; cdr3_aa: CASSLRASGETAYNEQFF; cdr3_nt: TGCGCCAGCAGCTTGAGGGCTAGCGGGGAGACAGCCTACAATGAGCAGTTCTTC
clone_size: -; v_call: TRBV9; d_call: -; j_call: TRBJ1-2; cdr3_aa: CASSVGMSGQGGYTF; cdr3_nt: TGTGCCAGCAGCGTAGGGATGTCGGGGCAGGGTGGCTACACCTTC
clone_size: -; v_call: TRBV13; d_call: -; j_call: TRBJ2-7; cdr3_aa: CASSDFPSNEQYF; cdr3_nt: TGTGCCAGCAGCGACTTTCCGAGTAACGAGCAGTACTTC
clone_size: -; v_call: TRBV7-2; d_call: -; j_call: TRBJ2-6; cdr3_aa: CASSPTAIMTGANVLTF; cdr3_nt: TGTGCCAGCAGCCCCACAGCAATAATGACTGGGGCCAACGTCCTGACTTTC
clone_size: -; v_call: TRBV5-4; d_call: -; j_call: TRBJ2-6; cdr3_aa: CASSSGTRPGANVLTF; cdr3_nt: TGTGCCAGCAGCTCCGGGACTCGCCCCGGGGCCAACGTCCTGACTTTC
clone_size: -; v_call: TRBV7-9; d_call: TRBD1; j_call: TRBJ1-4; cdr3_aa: CASSQTGAHEKLFF; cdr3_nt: TGTGCCAGCAGCCAAACAGGGGCCCATGAAAAACTGTTTTTT
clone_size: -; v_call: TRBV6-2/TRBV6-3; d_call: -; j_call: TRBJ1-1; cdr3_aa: CASSPGRGNGVYTEAFF; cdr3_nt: TGTGCCAGCAGCCCGGGAAGGGGGAATGGAGTGTACACTGAAGCTTTCTTT
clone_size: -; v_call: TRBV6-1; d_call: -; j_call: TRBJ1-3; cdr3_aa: CASSEIREKGNTIYF; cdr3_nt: TGTGCCAGCAGTGAAATTCGGGAGAAAGGAAACACCATATATTTT
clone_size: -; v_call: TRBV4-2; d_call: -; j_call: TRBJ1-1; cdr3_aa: CASSHSNGGKAEAFF; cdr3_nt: TGTGCCAGCAGCCACTCCAACGGGGGGAAGGCTGAAGCTTTCTTT
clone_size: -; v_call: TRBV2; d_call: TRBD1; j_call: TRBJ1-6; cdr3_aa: CASSDLGTATSSYNSPLHF; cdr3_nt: TGTGCCAGCAGTGACCTCGGGACAGCCACGAGCTCCTATAATTCACCCCTCCACTTT
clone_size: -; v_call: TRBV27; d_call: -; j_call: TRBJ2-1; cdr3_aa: CASSRIAIDEQFF; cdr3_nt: TGTGCCAGCAGTCGGATCGCAATTGATGAGCAGTTCTTC
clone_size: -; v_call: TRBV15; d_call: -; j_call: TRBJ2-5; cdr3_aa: CATSRVSRETQYF; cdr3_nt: TGTGCCACCAGCAGAGTATCCCGGGAGACCCAGTACTTC
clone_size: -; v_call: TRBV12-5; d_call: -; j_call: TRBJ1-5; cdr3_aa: CASVPTALRYSNQPQHF; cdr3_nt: TGTGCTAGTGTTCCGACAGCGCTCCGATATAGCAATCAGCCCCAGCATTTT
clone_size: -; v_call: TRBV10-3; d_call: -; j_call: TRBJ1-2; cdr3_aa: CAISELSGDYGYTF; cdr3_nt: TGTGCCATCAGTGAGTTAAGTGGGGACTATGGCTACACCTTC
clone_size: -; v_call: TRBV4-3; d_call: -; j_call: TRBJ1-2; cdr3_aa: CASSQDREGYGYTF; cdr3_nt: TGCGCCAGCAGCCAGGACCGGGAAGGCTATGGCTACACCTTC
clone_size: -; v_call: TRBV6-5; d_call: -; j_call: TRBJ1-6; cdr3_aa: CASSYGGSSYNSPLHF; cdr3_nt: TGTGCCAGCAGTTACGGCGGGAGTTCCTATAATTCACCCCTCCACTTT
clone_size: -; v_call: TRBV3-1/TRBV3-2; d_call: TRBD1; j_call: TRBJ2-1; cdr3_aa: CASSLPGQGYNEQFF; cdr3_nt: TGTGCCAGCAGCCTTCCGGGACAGGGCTACAATGAGCAGTTCTTC
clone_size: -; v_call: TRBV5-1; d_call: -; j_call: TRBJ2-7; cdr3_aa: CASSSPTGPYEQYF; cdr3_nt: TGCGCCAGCAGCTCCCCGACAGGTCCCTACGAGCAGTACTTC
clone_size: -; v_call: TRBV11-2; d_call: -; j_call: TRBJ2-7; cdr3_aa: CASSQAHEQYF; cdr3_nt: TGTGCCAGCAGCCAAGCCCACGAGCAGTACTTC
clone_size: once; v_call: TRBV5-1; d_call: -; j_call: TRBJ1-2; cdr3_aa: CASSFGDSPNYGYTF; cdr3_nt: TGCGCCAGCAGCTTTGGCGACAGCCCTAACTATGGCTACACCTTC
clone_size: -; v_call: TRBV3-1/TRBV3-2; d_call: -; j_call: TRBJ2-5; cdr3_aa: CASSQGGQETQYF; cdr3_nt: TGTGCCAGCAGCCAAGGCGGACAAGAGACCCAGTACTTC
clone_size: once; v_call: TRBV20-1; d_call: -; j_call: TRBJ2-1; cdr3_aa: CSASAHPEQFF; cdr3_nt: TGCAGTGCTAGTGCGCATCCTGAGCAGTTCTTC
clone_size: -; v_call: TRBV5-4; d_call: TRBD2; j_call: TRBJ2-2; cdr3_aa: CASSLWGLTSGGPNTGELFF; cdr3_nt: TGTGCCAGCAGCTTGTGGGGGTTAACTAGCGGGGGACCGAACACCGGGGAGCTGTTTTTT
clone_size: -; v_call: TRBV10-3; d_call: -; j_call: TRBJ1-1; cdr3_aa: CATRSGAWVDTEAFF; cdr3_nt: TGTGCCACCCGCTCGGGGGCTTGGGTGGACACTGAAGCTTTCTTT
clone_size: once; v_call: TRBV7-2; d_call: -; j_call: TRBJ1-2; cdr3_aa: CASSAGTEHWGYTF; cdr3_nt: TGTGCCAGCAGCGCCGGGACTGAACACTGGGGCTACACCTTC
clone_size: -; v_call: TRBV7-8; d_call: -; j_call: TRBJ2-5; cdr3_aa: CASSLAFGFETQYF; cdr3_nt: TGTGCCAGCAGCTTAGCGTTCGGTTTTGAGACCCAGTACTTC
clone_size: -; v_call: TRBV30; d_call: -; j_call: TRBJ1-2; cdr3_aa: CAWTGAGGYGYTF; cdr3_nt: TGTGCCTGGACTGGAGCCGGAGGCTATGGCTACACCTTC
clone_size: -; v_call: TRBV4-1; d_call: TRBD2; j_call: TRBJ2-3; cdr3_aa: CASSPSGAFPRPDTQYF; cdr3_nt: TGCGCCAGCAGCCCTAGCGGGGCATTCCCCCGCCCAGATACGCAGTATTTT
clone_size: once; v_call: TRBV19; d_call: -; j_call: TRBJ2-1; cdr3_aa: CASTPDSAIYNEQFF; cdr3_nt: TGTGCCAGTACCCCGGACAGCGCCATCTACAATGAGCAGTTCTTC
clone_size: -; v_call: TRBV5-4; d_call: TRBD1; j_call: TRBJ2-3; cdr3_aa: CASSPRQGEADTQYF; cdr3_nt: TGTGCCAGCAGCCCTCGACAGGGGGAAGCGGATACGCAGTATTTT
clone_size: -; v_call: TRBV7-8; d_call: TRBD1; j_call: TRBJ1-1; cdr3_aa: CASSFRGRGQGRPQIQAFF; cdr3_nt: TGTGCCAGCAGCTTCAGGGGGCGAGGTCAAGGTCGCCCCCAGATTCAAGCTTTCTTT
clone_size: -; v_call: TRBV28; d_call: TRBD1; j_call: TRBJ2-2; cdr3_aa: CASHRDRVDTGELFF; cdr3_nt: TGTGCCAGCCACCGGGACAGGGTCGACACCGGGGAGCTGTTTTTT
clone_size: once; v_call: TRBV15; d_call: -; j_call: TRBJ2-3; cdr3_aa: CATSGGLRMTDTQYF; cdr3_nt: TGTGCCACCAGCGGCGGACTAAGGATGACAGATACGCAGTATTTT
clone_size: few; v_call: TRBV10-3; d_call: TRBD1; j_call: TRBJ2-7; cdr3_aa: CAIRPGQGSYEQYF; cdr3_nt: TGTGCCATCAGGCCCGGACAGGGGAGCTACGAGCAGTACTTC
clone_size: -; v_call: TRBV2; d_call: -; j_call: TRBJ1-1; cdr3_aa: CASSRRTTEAFF; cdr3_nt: TGTGCCAGTAGTAGACGAACAACTGAAGCTTTCTTT
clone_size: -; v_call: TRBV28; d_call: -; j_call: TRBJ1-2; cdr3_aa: CASSFLRWGGYTF; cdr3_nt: TGTGCCAGCAGTTTCTTACGATGGGGCGGCTACACCTTC
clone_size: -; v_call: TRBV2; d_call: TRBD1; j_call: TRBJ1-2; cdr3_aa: CASSVGTGGSFYGYTF; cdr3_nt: TGTGCCAGCAGTGTAGGGACAGGGGGCAGCTTCTATGGCTACACCTTC
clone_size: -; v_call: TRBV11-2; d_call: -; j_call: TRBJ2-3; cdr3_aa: CASSLNHGSPLTDTQYF; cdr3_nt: TGTGCCAGCAGCTTAAATCACGGCTCGCCGCTCACAGATACGCAGTATTTT
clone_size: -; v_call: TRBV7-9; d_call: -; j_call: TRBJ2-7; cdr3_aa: CASSPRDHYEQYF; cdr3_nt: TGTGCCAGCAGCCCGCGGGACCACTACGAGCAGTACTTC
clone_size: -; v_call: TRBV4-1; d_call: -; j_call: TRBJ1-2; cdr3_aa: CASSQEGRGDYGYTF; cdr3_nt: TGCGCCAGCAGCCAAGAAGGTAGGGGGGACTATGGCTACACCTTC
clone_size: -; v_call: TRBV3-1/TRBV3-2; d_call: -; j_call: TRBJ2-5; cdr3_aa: CASSQGGRDRETQYF; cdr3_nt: TGTGCCAGCAGCCAAGGAGGCAGGGACCGAGAGACCCAGTACTTC
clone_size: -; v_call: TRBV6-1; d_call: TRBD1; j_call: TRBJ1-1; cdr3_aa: CASSGIGQGPMNTEAFF; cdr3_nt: TGTGCCAGCAGTGGGATCGGACAGGGCCCTATGAACACTGAAGCTTTCTTT
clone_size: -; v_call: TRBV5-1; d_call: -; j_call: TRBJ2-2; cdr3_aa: CASSLAGAAGELFF; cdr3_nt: TGCGCCAGCAGCTTGGCCGGGGCAGCTGGGGAGCTGTTTTTT
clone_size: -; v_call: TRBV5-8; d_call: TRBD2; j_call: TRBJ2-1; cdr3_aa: CASSFFPGTRHNEQFF; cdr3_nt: TGTGCCAGCAGCTTCTTCCCGGGGACTAGACACAATGAGCAGTTCTTC
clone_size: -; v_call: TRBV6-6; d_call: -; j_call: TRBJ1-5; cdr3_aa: CASSYAGSNQPQHF; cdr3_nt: TGTGCCAGCAGTTACGCAGGTAGCAATCAGCCCCAGCATTTT
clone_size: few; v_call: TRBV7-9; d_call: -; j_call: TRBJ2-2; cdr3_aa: CASTPQGDGELFF; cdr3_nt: TGTGCCAGCACCCCCCAGGGTGACGGGGAGCTGTTTTTT
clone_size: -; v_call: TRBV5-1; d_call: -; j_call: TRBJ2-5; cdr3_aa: CASSLRGPGALGETQYF; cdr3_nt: TGCGCCAGCAGCTTGCGAGGCCCGGGGGCTTTAGGGGAGACCCAGTACTTC
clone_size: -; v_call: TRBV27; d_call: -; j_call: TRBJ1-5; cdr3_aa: CASSFSTETGQPQHF; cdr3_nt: TGTGCCAGCAGTTTCTCGACAGAGACGGGTCAGCCCCAGCATTTT
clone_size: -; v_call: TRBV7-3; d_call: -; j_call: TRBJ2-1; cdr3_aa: CASSLTLGNEQFF; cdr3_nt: TGTGCCAGCAGCTTAACGCTCGGCAATGAGCAGTTCTTC
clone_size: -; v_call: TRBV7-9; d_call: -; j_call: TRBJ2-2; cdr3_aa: CASRRGRGQLTGELFF; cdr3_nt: TGTGCCAGCAGACGTGGGAGGGGGCAGTTAACCGGGGAGCTGTTTTTT
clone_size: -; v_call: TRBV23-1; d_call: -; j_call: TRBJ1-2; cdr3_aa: CASTQDRTYYGYTF; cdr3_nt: TGCGCCAGCACCCAGGACAGAACCTACTATGGCTACACCTTC
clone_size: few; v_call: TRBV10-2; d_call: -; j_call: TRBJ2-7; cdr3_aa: CASSARTATYEQYF; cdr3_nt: TGCGCCAGCAGTGCGAGGACAGCTACCTACGAGCAGTACTTC
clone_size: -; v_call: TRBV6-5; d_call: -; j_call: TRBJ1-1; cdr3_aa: CASGGGNTEAFF; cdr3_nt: TGTGCCAGCGGGGGGGGAAACACTGAAGCTTTCTTT
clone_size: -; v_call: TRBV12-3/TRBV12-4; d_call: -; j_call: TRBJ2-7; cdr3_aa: CASSLVDEQYF; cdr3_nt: TGTGCCAGCAGTTTAGTGGACGAGCAGTACTTC
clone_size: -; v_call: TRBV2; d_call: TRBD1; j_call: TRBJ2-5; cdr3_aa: CASSLNRDRAYF; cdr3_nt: TGTGCCAGCAGCTTAAACCGGGACAGGGCTTACTTC
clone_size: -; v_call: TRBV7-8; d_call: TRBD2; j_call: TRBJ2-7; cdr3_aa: CASSQESGRAIIEQYF; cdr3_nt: TGTGCCAGCAGCCAGGAGAGCGGGAGGGCGATAATCGAGCAGTACTTC
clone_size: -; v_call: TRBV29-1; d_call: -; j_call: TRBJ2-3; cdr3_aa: CSSSAGRDTQYF; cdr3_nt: TGCAGCTCTTCGGCGGGGCGGGATACGCAGTATTTT
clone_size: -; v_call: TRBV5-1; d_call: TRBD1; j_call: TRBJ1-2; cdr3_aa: CASSLEGQGLYGYTF; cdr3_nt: TGCGCCAGCAGCTTGGAGGGACAGGGCCTCTATGGCTACACCTTC
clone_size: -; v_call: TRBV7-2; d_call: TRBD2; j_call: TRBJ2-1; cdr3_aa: CAGGLAGYNEQFF; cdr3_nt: TGTGCCGGTGGACTAGCGGGATACAATGAGCAGTTCTTC